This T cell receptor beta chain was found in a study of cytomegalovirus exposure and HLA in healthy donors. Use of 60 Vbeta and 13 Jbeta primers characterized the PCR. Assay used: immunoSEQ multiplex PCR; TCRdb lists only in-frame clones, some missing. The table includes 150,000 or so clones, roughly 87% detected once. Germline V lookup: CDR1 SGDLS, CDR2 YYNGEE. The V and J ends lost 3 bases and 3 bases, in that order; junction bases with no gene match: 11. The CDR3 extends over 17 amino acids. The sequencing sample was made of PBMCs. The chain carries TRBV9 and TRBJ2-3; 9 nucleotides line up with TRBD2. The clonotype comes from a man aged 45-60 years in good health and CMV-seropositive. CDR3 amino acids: CASSGPSGAGGTDTQYF. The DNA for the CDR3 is TGTGCCAGCAGCGGGCCCTCAGGGGCGGGGGGGACAGATACGCAGTATTTT.